These T cell receptor beta chains were read from a single sample in a study of blood T cells in healthy people across ages. TCRdb independently ran MiXCR on the 5' RACE reads; one entry per CDR3 protein. Among 1.5 million to 1.8 million distinct CDR3 sequences listed, under 55% were seen once. The sequenced sample was blood. These receptors originate from a young woman in good health. The conserved cysteine and the conserved F or W are not part of the CDR3 here.

>TRBV7-3
ASSPLAGGNEQY
>TRBV28
ASSGMGLAGDGFVPDTQY
>TRBV3-1
ASSPTAPGELF
>TRBV4-1
ASSQLQGLSYNEQF
>TRBV28
ASSLKGRPGNTEAF
>TRBV27
ASSLSSGSSTGELF
>TRBV7-6
ASSFIAGVADTQY
>TRBV6-1
ASNIPPGLALHLAEQY
>TRBV20-1
SATPGSGIYEQF
>TRBV20-1
SAQNPGRVGSYEQY
>TRBV29-1
SVWTSGYT
>TRBV3-1
ASSQVLGTAFQETQY
>TRBV15
ATSRRGQGQGYGYT
>TRBV4-1
TSSSSGTGGYEQY
>TRBV14
ASSPIAGGSDEQY
>TRBV6-1
ASRWTGSNYEQY
>TRBV7-2
ASSLVFGNQPQH
>TRBV7-4
ASSFKPSLAGGPDTQY
>TRBV20-1
SASWQTYEQY
>TRBV7-8
ASSLGGLAGGVTDTQY
>TRBV4-3
ASSQGTAASYEQY
>TRBV20-1
SARPLSGELF
>TRBV29-1
SVWTRSAKNIQY
>TRBV20-1
SARGGHEYTEQY
>TRBV5-1
ASSVEQGDEKLF
>TRBV28
ATKLTGPYGYT
>TRBV10-3
AISEGRRTQETQY
>TRBV10-1
ASSASTGSIQY
>TRBV5-5
ASRGWGSQETQY
>TRBV28
ASTPGGPGRDTQY
>TRBV30
AWSVPGLDEQY
>TRBV5-1
ASGIQGLSTDTQY
>TRBV12-3/TRBV12-4
ASSLAQRANEQY
>TRBV9
ASSDNIDRLSYNEQY
>TRBV6-2/TRBV6-3
ASSWDSLLPEAF
>TRBV5-1
ASSFESSSYNEQF
>TRBV29-1
SVEDGGRSGYT
>TRBV28
AATRGGRGYT
>TRBV14
VSSAYLGGYADTQY
>TRBV24-1
ATSDRTGGNREQY
>TRBV28
ASTPTSLETQY
>TRBV3-1
ASSQAQREGRRAGELF
>TRBV7-9
ASSLNPPGLAGGSDTQY
>TRBV3-1
ASSHSRVTDTQY
>TRBV12-5
ASGFATPGLEFNEQF
>TRBV4-3
ASSKMDRNTEAF
>TRBV7-9
ASSFSGVTYEQY
>TRBV5-1
ASSWRLSTDTQY
>TRBV7-2
ASSLGWDRYSYNSPLH
>TRBV5-4
ASSLAPVRGRVTEAF